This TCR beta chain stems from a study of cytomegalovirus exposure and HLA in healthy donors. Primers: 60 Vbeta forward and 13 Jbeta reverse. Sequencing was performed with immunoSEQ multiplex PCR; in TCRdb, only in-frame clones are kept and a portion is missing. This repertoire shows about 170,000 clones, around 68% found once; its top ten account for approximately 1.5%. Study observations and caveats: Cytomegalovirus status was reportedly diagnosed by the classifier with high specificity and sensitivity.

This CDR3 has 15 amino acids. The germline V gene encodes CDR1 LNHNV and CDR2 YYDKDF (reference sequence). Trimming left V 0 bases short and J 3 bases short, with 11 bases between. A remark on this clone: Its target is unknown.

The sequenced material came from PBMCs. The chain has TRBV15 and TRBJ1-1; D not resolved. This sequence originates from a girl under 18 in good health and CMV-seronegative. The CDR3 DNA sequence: TGTGCCACCAGCAGAGAGCAGGTCACCTACACTGAAGCTTTCTTT. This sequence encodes CATSREQVTYTEAFF.